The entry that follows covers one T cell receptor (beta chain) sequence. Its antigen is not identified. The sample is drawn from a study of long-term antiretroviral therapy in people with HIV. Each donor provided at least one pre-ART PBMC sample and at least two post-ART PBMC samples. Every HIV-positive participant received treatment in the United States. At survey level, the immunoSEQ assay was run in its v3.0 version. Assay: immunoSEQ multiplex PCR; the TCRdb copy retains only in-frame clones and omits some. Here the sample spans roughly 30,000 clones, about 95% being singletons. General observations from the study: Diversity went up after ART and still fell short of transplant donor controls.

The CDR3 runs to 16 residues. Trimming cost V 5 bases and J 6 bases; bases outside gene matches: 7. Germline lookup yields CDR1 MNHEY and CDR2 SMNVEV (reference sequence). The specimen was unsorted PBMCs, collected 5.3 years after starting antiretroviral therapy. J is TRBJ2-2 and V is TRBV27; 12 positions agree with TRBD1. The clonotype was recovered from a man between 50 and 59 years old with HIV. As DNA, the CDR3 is TGTGCCAGCAGTGCGCTCGGGACAGGGGGCTCCGGGGAGCTGTTTTTT. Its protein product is CASSALGTGGSGELFF.